The 14 T cell receptor beta chains below were found in one sample sequenced in a study of blood T cell repertoires in COVID-19. Using immunoSEQ multiplex PCR, the repertoire was profiled, and TCRdb retains in-frame clones only, with some absent. The data show approximately 45,000 clones, approximately 90% seen once. Material: peripheral blood. The source is a man aged 40-50 years with COVID-19, enrolled during active disease.

The chain combines TRBV10-1 with TRBJ2-1, with a possible D match to TRBD2 (5 bases). Trimming removed 5 bases at V and 0 bases at J, with 11 bases between. This CDR3 region has 15 residues. CDR1 WNHNN and CDR2 SYGVQD come from the germline V gene (reference sequence). The CDR3 DNA is TGCGCCAGCAGTCGCGGGCGTAGCTCCTACAATGAGCAGTTCTTC. This sequence encodes CASSRGRSSYNEQFF.

The chain uses TRBV25-1 and TRBJ1-2; weak D call: TRBD1 (6 bases). The CDR3 length is 15 residues. V dropped 1 base and J dropped 4 bases, with 13 bases sitting between them. CDR1 and CDR2 (germline): MGHDK, SYGVNS. CDR3 nucleotide sequence: TGTGCCAGCAGTGAATCCACACAGGGATTCTATGGCTACACCTTC. Translated: CASSESTQGFYGYTF.

This sequence joins TRBV6-1 and TRBJ2-7; a possible D gene is TRBD1 (6 bases). Germline CDR1 reads MNHNS; CDR2 reads SASEGT. With 3 bases removed from V and 2 bases from J, the gap between germline ends came to 8 bases. The CDR3 runs to 13 residues. CDR3 amino acids: CASSDRGAYEQYF. The CDR3 nucleotides read TGTGCCAGCAGTGACAGGGGAGCCTACGAGCAGTACTTC.

This rearrangement joins TRBV4-1 to TRBJ1-1; possibly TRBD1 for D (6 bases). Germline-derived CDR1 and CDR2 are MGHRA and YSYEKL. CDR3 length equals 19 residues. Trimming cost V 4 bases and J 0 bases, with 24 bases left between them. This CDR3 reads CASSLPRPGGGKMNTEAFF. Here the CDR3 DNA reads TGCGCCAGCAGCCTCCCCCGGCCTGGGGGGGGCAAAATGAACACTGAAGCTTTCTTT.

V usage is TRBV5-6 and J usage is TRBJ2-7, with 8 positions matching TRBD1. CDR1 SGHDT and CDR2 YYEEEE come from the germline V gene. The CDR3 loop spans 14 amino acids. The ends lost 0 bases at V and 7 bases at J; junction bases unmatched: 6. The CDR3 region has the DNA TGTGCCAGCAGCTTGGTTCAGGGGGCAATAGAGCAGTACTTC. Translating it yields CASSLVQGAIEQYF.

In this sample, this clone turned up a few times. The chain recombines TRBV11-2 with TRBJ2-3, with 15 bases aligning to TRBD2. CDR1 and CDR2 from the germline V gene are SGHAT and FQNNGV. The CDR3 consists of 16 residues. The V and J ends lost 3 bases and 4 bases, in that order; junction bases with no gene match: 2. The CDR3 spells CASSLGLAGGPDTQYF. In nucleotides, the CDR3 is TGTGCCAGCAGCTTGGGACTAGCGGGAGGACCAGATACGCAGTATTTT.

The rearrangement joins TRBV19 to TRBJ2-1; D might be TRBD2 (6 bases). Germline V gene sequence: CDR1 LNHDA, CDR2 SQIVND (reference sequence). Trimming cost V 7 bases and J 8 bases, with 27 bases left between them. The CDR3 is 17 amino acids. Here the CDR3 reads CASTVSLSEGRVDEQFF. The CDR3 DNA reads as TGTGCCAGTACCGTGTCCTTGTCGGAGGGCCGCGTCGATGAGCAGTTCTTC.

The CDR3 nucleotides are TGTGCCAGCAGCCCCCAGAACACCGGGGAGCTGTTTTTT. It encodes CASSPQNTGELFF. The rearrangement links TRBV9 to TRBJ2-2; D unclear. CDR1 is SGDLS and CDR2 is YYNGEE in the germline V gene. The CDR3 consists of 13 residues. Trimming removed 4 bases at V and 1 base at J, with 5 bases between.

This clone has just a few counts. The chain links TRBV5-1 to TRBJ2-7; 11 positions match TRBD1. J lost 4 bases, V lost 4 bases, and 4 bases had no gene match. This CDR3 is built from 14 residues. Germline values: CDR1 SGHRS, CDR2 YFSETQ. The CDR3 is CASSPGTGGYEQYF. The CDR3 DNA is TGCGCCAGCAGCCCCGGGACAGGGGGGTACGAGCAGTACTTC.

The CDR3 reads CASSERQGIDTQYF. Here the CDR3 DNA reads TGTGCCAGTAGTGAAAGACAGGGGATAGATACGCAGTATTTT. V and J are TRBV19 and TRBJ2-3, with 8 nucleotides matching TRBD1. The germline V gene encodes CDR1 LNHDA and CDR2 SQIVND (reference sequence). This CDR3 spans 14 amino acids. V dropped 5 bases and J dropped 5; count of bases not matched to a gene: 6.

This clone was observed a single time. The CDR3 DNA reads TGTGCCAGCAGCTTAGGGGGACTCAGCCGGCAGGAAAAACTGTTTTTT. This encodes CASSLGGLSRQEKLFF. The chain combines TRBV7-9 with TRBJ1-4; possibly TRBD1 for D (5 bases). Germline-derived CDR1 and CDR2 are SEHNR and FQNEAQ (reference sequence). The germline V and J ends were trimmed by 1 base and 8 bases, with 17 bases remaining between them. The CDR3 is 16 residues long.

This chain connects TRBV12-3 or TRBV12-4 to TRBJ2-7, with D unresolved. CDR3 size: 12 residues. With 3 bases removed from V and 4 bases from J, the gap between germline ends came to 7 bases. Here the CDR3 DNA reads TGTGCCAGCAGTTTTCGGAGTTACGAGCAGTACTTC. It encodes CASSFRSYEQYF.

The gene calls are TRBV28 and TRBJ1-2; D gene ambiguous. Trimming took 5 bases from V and 8 from J, leaving 18 bases between them. Germline loops: CDR1 MDHEN, CDR2 SYDVKM. The CDR3 has 14 amino acids. CDR3 DNA: TGTGCCAGCAGTCCCCCGGAGGATAGAAGGGGCTACACCTTC. As protein: CASSPPEDRRGYTF.

The table lists this clone with a count of one. The rearrangement joins TRBV29-1 to TRBJ2-5; a weak D match, TRBD2 (6 bases). The V end lost 0 bases, the J end lost 5 bases, and 10 bases lay between the germline ends. This CDR3 is 13 amino acids long. Germline V gene lookup returns CDR1 SQVTM and CDR2 ANQGSEA. The CDR3 DNA sequence: TGCAGCGTTGAAGAGGAGGGCAAGGAGACCCAGTACTTC. Its translation is CSVEEEGKETQYF.